This TCR beta chain was documented in a study of blood T cell repertoires in COVID-19. Authors' processing steps: Estimation of nucleated cell counts relied on the amplification of reference gene primers. Here immunoSEQ multiplex PCR was the method, and the copy in TCRdb shows in-frame clones only, minus some. For V, J and clone size, that table is used; D and trimming come from the DNA. There are roughly 53,000 clones in the sample; 80% to 90% occur only once, and 1.5% to 2% lies in the top ten. Germline V gene sequence: CDR1 LGHDT, CDR2 YNNKEL (reference sequence). The CDR3 length is 14 residues. Deletions cut 4 bases from V and 3 bases from J, with 10 bases between.

This clonotype was obtained from a man in his sixties with acute or convalescent COVID-19. The sample comprised peripheral blood. The genes are TRBV3-1 (or the pseudogene TRBV3-2) and TRBJ1-5; a weak D match, TRBD1 (5 bases). CDR3 loop: CASSPSGNNQPQHF. In DNA form, the CDR3 reads TGTGCCAGCAGCCCCTCAGGGAACAATCAGCCCCAGCATTTT.